This T cell receptor beta chain emerged from a study of early T cells in non-severe SARS-CoV-2 infection. Study information: Bulk RNA isolated from unsorted whole blood underwent sequencing; chains were not paired.

The germline V gene encodes CDR1 SNHLY and CDR2 FYNNEI. Between the trimmed V and J ends, which lost 10 bases and 9 bases, there was a span of 22 bases. The CDR3 has 13 amino acids. The count of this clonotype is one. Molecules of cDNA were individually given unique molecular identifiers that were attached to them. Via MiXCR, TCRdb re-called the 5' RACE reads, giving one row per CDR3 protein. This sample carries 70,000 or so distinct CDR3 sequences, approximately 15% of them seen once, and the ten largest clones take roughly 13%. The TCR comes from an adult who was a healthcare worker with PCR-confirmed SARS-CoV-2 infection or an uninfected control (not recorded which). Specimen: whole blood. The J gene is TRBJ2-7, the V gene TRBV2, with D hard to call. CDR3 in amino acids: CATDLMGYTGQYF. In DNA, the CDR3 is TGTGCCACAGACCTTATGGGGTATACTGGGCAGTACTTC. The complete variable domain, with remaining parts taken from reference TRBV2 and TRBJ2-7, reads EPEVTQTPSHQVTQMGQEVILRCVPISNHLYFYWYRQILGQKVEFLVSFYNNEISEKSEIFDDQFSVERPDGSNFTLKIRSTKLEDSAMYFCATDLMGYTGQYFGPGTRLTVT.